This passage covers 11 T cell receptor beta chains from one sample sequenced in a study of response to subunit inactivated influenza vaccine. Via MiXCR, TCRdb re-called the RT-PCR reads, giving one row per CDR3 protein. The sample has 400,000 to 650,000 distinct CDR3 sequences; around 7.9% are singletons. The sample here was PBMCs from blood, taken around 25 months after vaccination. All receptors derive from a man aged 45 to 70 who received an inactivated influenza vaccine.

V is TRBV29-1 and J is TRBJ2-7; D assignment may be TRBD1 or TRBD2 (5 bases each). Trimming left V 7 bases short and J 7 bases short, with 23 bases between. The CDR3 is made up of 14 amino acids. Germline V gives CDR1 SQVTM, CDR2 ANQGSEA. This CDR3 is CSARPGTSIGEQYF. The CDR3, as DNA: TGCAGCGCAAGACCCGGGACGTCTATCGGGGAGCAGTACTTC.

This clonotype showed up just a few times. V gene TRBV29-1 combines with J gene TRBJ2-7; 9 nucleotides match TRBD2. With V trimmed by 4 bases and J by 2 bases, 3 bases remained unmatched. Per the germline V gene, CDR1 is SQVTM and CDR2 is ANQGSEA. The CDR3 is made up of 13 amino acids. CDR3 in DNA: TGCAGCGTTGGCCTAGCGGGGACCTACGAGCAGTACTTC. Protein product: CSVGLAGTYEQYF.

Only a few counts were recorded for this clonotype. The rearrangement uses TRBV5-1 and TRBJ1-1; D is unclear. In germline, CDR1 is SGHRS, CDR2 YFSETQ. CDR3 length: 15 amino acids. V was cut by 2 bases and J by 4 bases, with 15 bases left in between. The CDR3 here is CASSLMGGPGTEAFF. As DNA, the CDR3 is TGCGCCAGCAGCTTAATGGGAGGGCCTGGCACTGAAGCTTTCTTT.

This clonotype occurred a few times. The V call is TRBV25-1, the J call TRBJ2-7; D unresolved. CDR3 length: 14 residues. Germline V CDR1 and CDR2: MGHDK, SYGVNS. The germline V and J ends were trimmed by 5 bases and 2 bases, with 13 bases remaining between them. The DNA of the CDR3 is TGTGCCAGCAGTCCCCACCTGGTACCCTACGAGCAGTACTTC. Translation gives CASSPHLVPYEQYF.

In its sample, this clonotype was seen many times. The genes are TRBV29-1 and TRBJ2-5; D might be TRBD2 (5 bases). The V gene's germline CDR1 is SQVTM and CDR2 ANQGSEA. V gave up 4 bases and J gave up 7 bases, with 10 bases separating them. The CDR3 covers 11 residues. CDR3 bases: TGCAGCGTTGGAGGGATGGGGACCCAGTACTTC. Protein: CSVGGMGTQYF.

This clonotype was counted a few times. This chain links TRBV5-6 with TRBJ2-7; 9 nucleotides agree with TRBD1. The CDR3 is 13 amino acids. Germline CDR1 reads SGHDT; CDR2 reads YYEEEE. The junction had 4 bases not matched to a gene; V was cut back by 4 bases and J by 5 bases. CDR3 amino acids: CASSQGQGNEQYF. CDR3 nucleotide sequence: TGTGCCAGCAGCCAGGGACAGGGCAACGAGCAGTACTTC.

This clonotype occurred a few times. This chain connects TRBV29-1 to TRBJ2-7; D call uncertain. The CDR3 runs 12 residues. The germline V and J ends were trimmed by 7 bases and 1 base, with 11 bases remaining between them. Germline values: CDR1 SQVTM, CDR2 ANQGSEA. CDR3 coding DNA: TGCAGCGCCCTGACGGAATCCTACGAGCAGTACTTC. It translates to CSALTESYEQYF.

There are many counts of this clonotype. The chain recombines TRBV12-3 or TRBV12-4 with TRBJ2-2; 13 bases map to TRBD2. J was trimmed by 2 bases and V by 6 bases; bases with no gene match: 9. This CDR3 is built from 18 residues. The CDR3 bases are TGTGCCAGCAGGGAACTAGCGGGGGGGGCTTTTAACACCGGGGAGCTGTTTTTT. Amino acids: CASRELAGGAFNTGELFF.

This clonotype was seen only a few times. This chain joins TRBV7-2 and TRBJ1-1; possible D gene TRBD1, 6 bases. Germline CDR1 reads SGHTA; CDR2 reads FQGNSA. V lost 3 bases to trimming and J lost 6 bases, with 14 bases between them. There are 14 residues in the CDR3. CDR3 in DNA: TGTGCCAGCAGCTTGGCAGGGGCGGTCTCTGAAGCTTTCTTT. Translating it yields CASSLAGAVSEAFF.

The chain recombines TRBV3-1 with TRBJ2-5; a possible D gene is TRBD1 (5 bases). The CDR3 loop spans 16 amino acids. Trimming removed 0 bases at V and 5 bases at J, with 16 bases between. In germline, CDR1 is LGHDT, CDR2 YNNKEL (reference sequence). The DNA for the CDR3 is TGTGCCAGCAGCCAAGAAGTGCACTCAAAGGGGGAGACCCAGTACTTC. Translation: CASSQEVHSKGETQYF.

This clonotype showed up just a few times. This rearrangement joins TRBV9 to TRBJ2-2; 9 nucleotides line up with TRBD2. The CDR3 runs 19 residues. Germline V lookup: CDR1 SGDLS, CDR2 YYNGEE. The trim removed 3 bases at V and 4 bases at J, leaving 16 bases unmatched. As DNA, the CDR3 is TGTGCCAGCAGCGCCGGGGGTAGCGGGAGCTTCCCTTTCACCGGGGAGCTGTTTTTT. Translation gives CASSAGGSGSFPFTGELFF.